Below, one T cell receptor (beta chain) is given with its context. What it binds is unknown. The source of the sample is a study of T cell responses to AZD1222 COVID-19 vaccine. Study observations and caveats: Spike-wide vaccine-associated CD4 TCRs dominated at 160-218 and 743-854.

The data were produced by immunoSEQ multiplex PCR, yet TCRdb's version contains in-frame clones alone and is incomplete. The table lists roughly 110,000 clones, 80% to 95% of them singletons. Germline V gene lookup returns CDR1 SGHTA and CDR2 FQGTGA. The CDR3 consists of 14 residues. The V end lost 5 bases, the J end lost 5 bases, and 10 bases lay between the germline ends. Sequences were derived from peripheral blood, sampled 28 days after the second AZD1222 dose. This TCR was recovered from an adult who received the AZD1222 COVID-19 vaccine. The chain carries TRBV7-3 and TRBJ1-6; no clear D. CDR3 in amino acids: CASSMTENNSPLHF. The CDR3 coding sequence is TGTGCCAGCAGCATGACGGAGAATAATTCACCCCTCCACTTT.